The 17 T cell receptor beta chains below come from one sample, sequenced in a study of beta chain features in type 1 diabetes. Findings and caveats of the study: In all four CD4+ subsets, TCRB CDR3 length was significantly, moderately reduced in type 1 diabetes.

The sequenced template was cDNA made from the entire isolated RNA. Method: immunoSEQ multiplex PCR; TCRdb's copy keeps in-frame clones and lacks some. The sample contains around 690,000 clones, roughly 12% of which appear only once. Antigens of these TCRs are unknown. Sample: naive CD4+ T cells from blood. All receptors derive from a young man with type 1 diabetes.

The V call is TRBV2, the J call TRBJ1-6, with D perhaps matching TRBD1 (5 bases). Trimming pared 8 bases from V and 0 bases from J, leaving 11 bases between. The V gene's germline CDR1 is SNHLY and CDR2 FYNNEI. The CDR3 runs to 15 residues. The CDR3 nucleotides read TGTGCCAGCTCCCGGGACGGCTCCTATAATTCACCCCTCCACTTT. Translating it yields CASSRDGSYNSPLHF.

This clone has just a few counts. The genes are TRBV6-5 and TRBJ1-5; 7 bases match TRBD1. The CDR3 loop spans 13 amino acids. The ends lost 6 bases at V and 4 bases at J; junction bases unmatched: 3. Germline V gene lookup returns CDR1 MNHEY and CDR2 SVGAGI. CDR3 nucleotide sequence: TGTGCCAGCAGGGACAGGAGAAATCAGCCCCAGCATTTT. Protein: CASRDRRNQPQHF.

This clone was found a few times. V is TRBV9 and J is TRBJ2-2; D is unresolved. V lost 6 bases to trimming and J lost 1 base, with 7 bases between them. The CDR3 covers 13 residues. CDR1 is SGDLS and CDR2 is YYNGEE in the germline V gene. The CDR3: CASKAGNTGELFF. In nucleotides, the CDR3 is TGTGCCAGCAAAGCAGGGAACACCGGGGAGCTGTTTTTT.

CDR3 in DNA: TGCGCCAGCAGCTTGTGGACAGGGTTGTCCGGGGAGCTGTTTTTT. It translates to CASSLWTGLSGELFF. The chain combines TRBV5-1 with TRBJ2-2; TRBD1 matches 8 bases. CDR1 and CDR2 from the germline V gene are SGHRS and YFSETQ. This CDR3 has 15 residues. V was pared by 1 base and J by 6 bases, with 5 bases of the junction left unmatched.

In this sample, this clone turned up a few times. V gene TRBV2 combines with J gene TRBJ1-4; D is possibly TRBD1 (6 bases). Per the germline V gene, CDR1 is SNHLY and CDR2 is FYNNEI. This CDR3 is built from 16 residues. The germline V and J ends were trimmed by 5 bases and 0 bases, with 13 bases remaining between them. The CDR3 loop is CASSRTALATNEKLFF. CDR3 in DNA: TGTGCCAGCAGTAGGACAGCCCTCGCAACTAATGAAAAACTGTTTTTT.

This chain uses TRBV28 with TRBJ1-2; D uncertain. This CDR3 has 11 amino acids. Germline lookup yields CDR1 MDHEN and CDR2 SYDVKM. Trimming cost V 5 bases and J 4 bases, with 5 bases left between them. The CDR3 sequence is CASSTAYGYTF. CDR3 DNA: TGTGCCAGCAGTACAGCCTATGGCTACACCTTC.

This clone was counted between two and nine times. Other DNA sequences in this sample translate to the same CDR3. The genes are TRBV7-2 and TRBJ2-3; no firm D call. The V end lost 3 bases, the J end lost 2 bases, and 9 bases lay between the germline ends. The CDR3 has 14 amino acids. The germline gives CDR1 SGHTA, CDR2 FQGNSA. The chain's CDR3 is CASSFSGHTDTQYF. The CDR3 coding sequence is TGTGCCAGCAGCTTTTCTGGGCACACAGATACGCAGTATTTT.

V is TRBV25-1 and J is TRBJ1-4; a weak D match, TRBD1 (6 bases). The germline gives CDR1 MGHDK, CDR2 SYGVNS. The CDR3 is 14 amino acids. V gave up 3 bases and J gave up 7 bases, with 12 bases separating them. The CDR3 DNA reads TGTGCCAGCAGTGATACAGGGTCGGGTGAAAAACTGTTTTTT. As protein: CASSDTGSGEKLFF.

The V and J genes are TRBV4-3 and TRBJ1-5, with TRBD1 matching over 7 bases. The J segment lost 1 base and the V segment lost 2 bases, leaving 11 bases of the junction unmatched. The CDR3 totals 18 residues. Germline V CDR1 and CDR2: LGHNA, YSLEER. The CDR3 region is CASSQSFTGAISNQPQHF. Written as DNA, the CDR3 is TGCGCCAGCAGCCAATCTTTTACAGGGGCTATCAGCAATCAGCCCCAGCATTTT.

This clone came up a few times. DNA of the CDR3: TGTGCCAGCAGCTTTGAACGGGATGGCTACACCTTC. Amino acids: CASSFERDGYTF. V and J are TRBV5-4 and TRBJ1-2; unclear D gene. Trimming took 2 bases from V and 6 from J, leaving 8 bases between them. CDR1 and CDR2 from the germline V gene are SGHNT and YYREEE (reference sequence). The CDR3 is made up of 12 amino acids.

The chain links TRBV6-5 to TRBJ1-4; D uncertain. Germline lookup yields CDR1 MNHEY and CDR2 SVGAGI. The CDR3 runs 14 residues. Trimming left V 6 bases short and J 5 bases short, with 13 bases between. The CDR3 DNA reads TGTGCCAGCAGAAATGACGGAACAAATGAAAAACTGTTTTTT. It translates to CASRNDGTNEKLFF.

Only a few counts were recorded for this clone. V is TRBV4-2 and J is TRBJ1-4, with 8 bases that match TRBD1. The V segment lost 0 bases and the J segment 11 bases; nucleotides outside the gene matches: 8. The germline gives CDR1 LGHNA, CDR2 YNFKEQ. The CDR3 consists of 15 residues. The CDR3 protein is CASSQDWQGARKLFF. Written as DNA, the CDR3 is TGTGCCAGCAGCCAAGATTGGCAGGGGGCGAGGAAACTGTTTTTT.

The chain uses TRBV28 and TRBJ1-3; D gene ambiguous. Germline values: CDR1 MDHEN, CDR2 SYDVKM. The CDR3 sequence is 14 residues long. V lost 7 bases and J lost 3, with 13 bases in between. CDR3 sequence: CASIPASDGNTIYF. DNA of the CDR3: TGTGCCAGCATTCCTGCGTCGGATGGAAACACCATATATTTT.

This chain joins TRBV11-2 and TRBJ2-5, with TRBD2 matching 10 bases. This CDR3 is 15 amino acids long. Germline assignment: CDR1 SGHAT and CDR2 FQNNGV. Trimming removed 4 bases from V and 6 bases from J; junction bases left unmatched: 8. As DNA, the CDR3 is TGTGCCAGCAGCTCAATGAGCGGGGGGGCACAGACCCAGTACTTC. Amino acids: CASSSMSGGAQTQYF.

The V gene is TRBV9, the J gene TRBJ1-2, with D tentatively TRBD1 (5 bases). V lost 0 bases and J 4 bases, leaving 16 bases between the germline ends. The CDR3 loop spans 16 amino acids. The germline gives CDR1 SGDLS, CDR2 YYNGEE. The chain's CDR3 is CASSVAAGQGPYGYTF. In nucleotides, the CDR3 is TGTGCCAGCAGCGTAGCGGCGGGGCAGGGACCCTATGGCTACACCTTC.

The chain is built from TRBV25-1 and TRBJ2-7; no clear D. The germline V and J ends were trimmed by 4 bases and 2 bases, with 9 bases remaining between them. Germline CDR1 MGHDK, CDR2 SYGVNS. There are 13 residues in the CDR3. As DNA, the CDR3 is TGTGCCAGCAGTGTTAGCAGCACCTACGAGCAGTACTTC. Encoded protein: CASSVSSTYEQYF.

This clone came up a few times. This chain links TRBV19 with TRBJ2-7; 9 nucleotides match TRBD1. The germline V gene has CDR1 LNHDA and CDR2 SQIVND (reference sequence). The CDR3 consists of 14 residues. Trimming took 4 bases from V and 3 from J; bases not matched to a gene: 4. The CDR3, as DNA: TGTGCCAGTAGTACAGGGACAGGGAGCTACGAGCAGTACTTC. It specifies CASSTGTGSYEQYF.